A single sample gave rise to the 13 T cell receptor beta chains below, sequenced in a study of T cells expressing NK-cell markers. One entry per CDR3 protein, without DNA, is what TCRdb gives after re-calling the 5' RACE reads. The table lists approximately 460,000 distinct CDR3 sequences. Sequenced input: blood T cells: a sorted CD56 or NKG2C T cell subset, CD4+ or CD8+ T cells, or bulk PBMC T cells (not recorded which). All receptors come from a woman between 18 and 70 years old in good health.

CDR3 loop: CASSAGVTEAFF. This rearrangement joins TRBV7-8 to TRBJ1-1; TCRdb's assignment of TRBD1 cannot be checked, as there is no DNA. The CDR3 has 12 residues. CDR1 SGHVS and CDR2 FQNEAQ come from the germline V gene.

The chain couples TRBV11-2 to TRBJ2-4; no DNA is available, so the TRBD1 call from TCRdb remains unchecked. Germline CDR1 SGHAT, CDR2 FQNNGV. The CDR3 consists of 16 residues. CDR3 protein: CASSLSQGGDKNIQYF. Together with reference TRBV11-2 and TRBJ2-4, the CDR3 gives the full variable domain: EAGVAQSPRYKIIEKRQSVAFWCNPISGHATLYWYQQILGQGPKLLIQFQNNGVVDDSQLPKDRFSAERLKGVDSTLKIQPAKLEDSAVYLCASSLSQGGDKNIQYFGAGTRLSVL.

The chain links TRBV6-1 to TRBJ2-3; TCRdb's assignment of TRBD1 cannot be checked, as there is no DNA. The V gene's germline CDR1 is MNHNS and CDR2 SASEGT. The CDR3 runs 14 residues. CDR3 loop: CASRRDKGRDTQYF.

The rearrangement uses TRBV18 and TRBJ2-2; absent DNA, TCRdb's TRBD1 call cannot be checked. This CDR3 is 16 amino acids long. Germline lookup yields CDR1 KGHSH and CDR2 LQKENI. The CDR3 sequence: CASSPFDSRGSGELFF.

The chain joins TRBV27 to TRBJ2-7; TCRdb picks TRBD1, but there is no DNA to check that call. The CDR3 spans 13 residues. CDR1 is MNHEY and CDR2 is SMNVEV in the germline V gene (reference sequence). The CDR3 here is CASSGTGPYEQYF.

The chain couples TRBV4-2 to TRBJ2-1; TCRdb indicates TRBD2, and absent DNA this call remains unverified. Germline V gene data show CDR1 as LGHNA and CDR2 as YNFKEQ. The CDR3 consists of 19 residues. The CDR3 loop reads CASSQSTSGPPWRGNEQFF.

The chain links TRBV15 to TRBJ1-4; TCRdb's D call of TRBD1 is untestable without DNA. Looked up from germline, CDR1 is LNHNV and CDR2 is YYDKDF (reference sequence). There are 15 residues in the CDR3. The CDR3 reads CATSRAGTVGEKLFF.

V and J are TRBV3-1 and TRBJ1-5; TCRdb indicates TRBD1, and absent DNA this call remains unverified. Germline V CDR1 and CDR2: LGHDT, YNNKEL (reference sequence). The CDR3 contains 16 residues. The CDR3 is CASSAQGAGWNQPQHF.

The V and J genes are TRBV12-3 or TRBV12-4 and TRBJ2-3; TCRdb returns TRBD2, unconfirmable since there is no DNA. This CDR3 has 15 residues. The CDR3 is CASSPGTYRTDTQYF.

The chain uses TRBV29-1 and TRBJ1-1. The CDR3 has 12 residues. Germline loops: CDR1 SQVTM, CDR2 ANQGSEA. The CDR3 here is CSVDSRNTEAFF.

The CDR3 loop is CASSRGTGGLETQYF. The V and J genes are TRBV7-3 and TRBJ2-5; no DNA is available, so the TRBD1 call from TCRdb remains unchecked. The CDR3 covers 15 residues. Germline loops: CDR1 SGHTA, CDR2 FQGTGA.

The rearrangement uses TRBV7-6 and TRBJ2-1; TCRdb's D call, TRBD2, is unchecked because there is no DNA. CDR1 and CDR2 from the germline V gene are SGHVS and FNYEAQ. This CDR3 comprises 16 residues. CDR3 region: CASSSAGGLTNNEQFF.

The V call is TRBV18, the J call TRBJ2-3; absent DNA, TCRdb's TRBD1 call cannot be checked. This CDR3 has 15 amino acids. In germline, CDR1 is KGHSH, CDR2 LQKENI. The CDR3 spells CASSQQGRGPDTQYF.